This T cell receptor beta chain was profiled in a study of T cells in Graves' hyperthyroidism and ophthalmopathy. The investigators amplified TCR beta CDR3 regions from RNA transcripts. A first-round RT-PCR of the TCR CDR3 used the HTBI primer set. TCRdb called the multiplex PCR reads again in MiXCR, with one record for every CDR3 protein. This sample has roughly 570,000 distinct CDR3 sequences; 46% occur once, and the top ten carry roughly 7.7%. It was considered stable Graves' hyperthyroidism when ophthalmopathy did not progress within 18 months. Uncontrolled infection, other autoimmune disease, pregnancy or lactation disqualified patients from enrolment. This clonotype was detected many times. Its antigen remains unidentified. Study results and caveats: Most clonotypes expanded in thyroid above 0.001 were likewise present in blood.

Germline CDR1 is SQVTM and CDR2 is ANQGSEA. V shed 7 bases and J shed 2 bases, with 12 bases lying between them. This CDR3 has 12 residues. Sequenced: peripheral blood or thyroid tissue (not recorded which). The chain combines TRBV29-1 with TRBJ2-7; D may be TRBD1 (5 bases). This clonotype was obtained from a woman aged 18 to 35 with Graves' hyperthyroidism. This chain's CDR3 is CSATRTPYEQYF. The DNA for the CDR3 is TGCAGCGCTACAAGGACACCCTACGAGCAGTACTTC.